These 21 T cell receptor beta chains were sequenced from one sample in a study of shared clonotypes between healthy human individuals (TCRdb year 2020). The library came from the immunoSEQ multiplex PCR assay. In its TCRdb copy, this immuneACCESS table keeps in-frame sequences only and misses some clones. Where compared with another copy, unresolved V genes explain less than half of these, and the others have no known cause. Recorded for this sample are 490,000 or so clones; 65% to 80% of them occurred a single time. Of the sample, about an eighth is held by the ten largest clones. The sequencing sample was made of PBMCs. These TCRs come from a woman in her thirties or forties in good health. Some clones in this sample may be carry-over from other donors' samples.

V is TRBV5-4 and J is TRBJ2-1; 9 nucleotides line up with TRBD2. Germline V CDR1 and CDR2: SGHNT, YYREEE (reference sequence). This CDR3 spans 15 amino acids. The trim removed 2 bases at V and 6 bases at J, leaving 6 bases unmatched. The CDR3 DNA follows: TGTGCCAGCAGCTTAGGGCTAGCGGGGCCCAATGAGCAGTTCTTC. Amino acids: CASSLGLAGPNEQFF.

Remarks on this clone: The junction shows a germline mismatch at one end, possibly a read error. The chain has TRBV6-5 and TRBJ2-4; 7 nucleotides align to TRBD1. The CDR3 is 14 amino acids. Germline CDR1 reads MNHEY; CDR2 reads SVGAGI. CDR3 region: CASSYSIGLDRQHF. The CDR3 DNA reads TGTGCCAGCAGTTACTCGATCGGTCTGGACAGGCAACACTTC.

This chain connects TRBV7-8 to TRBJ2-5, with D possibly matching TRBD1 (6 bases). The CDR3 has 16 residues. Germline values: CDR1 SGHVS, CDR2 FQNEAQ. V shed 0 bases and J shed 1 base, with 12 bases lying between them. The CDR3 loop reads CASSLAPRGTQETQYF. Written as DNA, the CDR3 is TGTGCCAGCAGCTTAGCCCCCAGGGGTACCCAAGAGACCCAGTACTTC.

This chain uses TRBV5-1 with TRBJ2-2; 7 bases are a match to TRBD1. Germline V gene lookup returns CDR1 SGHRS and CDR2 YFSETQ. The junction had 3 bases not matched to a gene; V was cut back by 1 base and J by 0 bases. CDR3 length: 16 residues. The CDR3 DNA reads TGCGCCAGCAGCTTGACGGACAGGACGAACACCGGGGAGCTGTTTTTT. Translated: CASSLTDRTNTGELFF.

The rearrangement joins TRBV28 to TRBJ2-5; D is unresolved. The germline V gene encodes CDR1 MDHEN and CDR2 SYDVKM. Between the trimmed V and J ends, which lost 1 base and 1 base, there was a span of 7 bases. This CDR3 spans 14 amino acids. CDR3 coding DNA: TGTGCCAGCAGTTTATACAGCGTCCAAGAGACCCAGTACTTC. Protein product: CASSLYSVQETQYF.

The gene calls are TRBV28 and TRBJ1-3; no clear D. Trimming removed 7 bases from V and 0 bases from J, with 7 bases in between. Germline CDR1 reads MDHEN; CDR2 reads SYDVKM. The CDR3 has 13 amino acids. CDR3 DNA sequence: TGTGCCAGCAAGTTACTCTCTGGAAACACCATATATTTT. Encoded protein: CASKLLSGNTIYF.

The V gene is TRBV5-1, the J gene TRBJ2-2; D is uncertain. The CDR3 covers 14 residues. The germline V gene encodes CDR1 SGHRS and CDR2 YFSETQ. The V end lost 4 bases, the J end lost 7 bases, and 14 bases lay between the germline ends. Here the CDR3 DNA reads TGCGCCAGCAGCCCCCCAGCTGCCCACGGGGAGCTGTTTTTT. It specifies CASSPPAAHGELFF.

This clone was detected once. This sequence is one base from a far larger clone and is likely a read error. V is TRBV29-1 and J is TRBJ1-2; no reliable D call. The length of the CDR3 is 12 residues. Per the germline V gene, CDR1 is SQVTM and CDR2 is ANQGSEA. Deletions cut 0 bases from V and 3 bases from J, with 5 bases between. This CDR3 is CSVEDHDYGYTF. Written as DNA, the CDR3 is TGCAGCGTTGAAGACCATGACTATGGCTACACCTTC.

This rearrangement joins TRBV19 to TRBJ2-3, with D hard to call. V was cut by 3 bases and J by 6 bases, with 13 bases left in between. Germline V lookup: CDR1 LNHDA, CDR2 SQIVND (reference sequence). The CDR3 has 14 amino acids. The CDR3 DNA is TGTGCCAGTAGTATTCTCTTAGCTTTGGATACGCAGTATTTT. As protein: CASSILLALDTQYF.

This chain links TRBV7-9 with TRBJ1-6, with D tentatively TRBD1 (6 bases). With 8 bases removed from V and 7 bases from J, the gap between germline ends came to 9 bases. The CDR3 runs to 12 residues. CDR1 and CDR2 (germline): SEHNR, FQNEAQ (reference sequence). The CDR3: CASRGLNSPLHF. The CDR3 DNA is TGTGCCAGCCGGGGGCTCAATTCACCCCTCCACTTT.

This clone was counted between two and nine times. This chain connects TRBV5-1 to TRBJ2-5; 7 nucleotides agree with TRBD2. The germline CDR1 and CDR2 sequences are SGHRS and YFSETQ. The CDR3 spans 15 residues. The junction had 8 bases not matched to a gene; V was cut back by 2 bases and J by 4 bases. CDR3 region: CASSLGGRVGETQYF. Here the CDR3 DNA reads TGCGCCAGCAGCTTAGGTGGGAGGGTCGGAGAGACCCAGTACTTC.

This clone was recorded only once. The V and J genes are TRBV9 and TRBJ2-2; D is unclear. Germline CDR1 reads SGDLS; CDR2 reads YYNGEE. This CDR3 contains 18 residues. V was pared by 0 bases and J by 2 bases, with 17 bases between. The chain's CDR3 is CASSVEPAPVDNTGELFF. The CDR3 DNA is TGTGCCAGCAGCGTAGAGCCAGCGCCCGTCGATAACACCGGGGAGCTGTTTTTT.

This clone was counted a few times. The chain couples TRBV28 to TRBJ1-4, with D perhaps matching TRBD1 (5 bases). CDR3 length: 12 amino acids. CDR1 is MDHEN and CDR2 is SYDVKM in the germline V gene. The V end lost 5 bases, the J end lost 8 bases, and 9 bases lay between the germline ends. The CDR3, as DNA: TGTGCCAGCAGTCCCCCAGGGGAAAAACTGTTTTTT. Its protein is CASSPPGEKLFF.

The chain recombines TRBV30 with TRBJ1-3; no clear D gene. The CDR3 totals 14 residues. The germline CDR1 and CDR2 sequences are GTSNPN and SVGIG (reference sequence). Trimming left V 0 bases short and J 0 bases short, with 6 bases between. In DNA form, the CDR3 reads TGTGCCTGGAGTGTGGGCAGCTCTGGAAACACCATATATTTT. Encoded protein: CAWSVGSSGNTIYF.

The count of this clone is one. The chain employs TRBV6-6 and TRBJ2-1, with TRBD2 matching over 13 bases. CDR1 is MNHNY and CDR2 is SVGAGI in the germline V gene (reference sequence). V gave up 5 bases and J gave up 9 bases; unmatched junction bases: 7. The CDR3 totals 15 residues. DNA of the CDR3: TGTGCCAGCAGTAGGAGACTAGCGGGAGGTGGTGAGCAGTTCTTC. It is translated as CASSRRLAGGGEQFF.

V is TRBV5-4 and J is TRBJ2-1, with no clear D. The length of the CDR3 is 15 residues. Trimming shortened V by 4 bases and J by 3 bases, and 14 bases separated the two germline ends. Germline CDR1 SGHNT, CDR2 YYREEE (reference sequence). CDR3 sequence reads: CASSPPGISYNEQFF. The CDR3 region has the DNA TGTGCCAGCAGCCCTCCGGGTATAAGCTACAATGAGCAGTTCTTC.

The CDR3 coding sequence is TGTGCCAGCAGTTCACTCCTCGCCACACCTAGCACAGATACGCAGTATTTT. Protein product: CASSSLLATPSTDTQYF. V usage is TRBV28 and J usage is TRBJ2-3, with D unresolved. The V and J ends lost 4 bases and 0 bases respectively, with 17 bases between them. Per germline, CDR1 MDHEN and CDR2 SYDVKM. The CDR3 has 17 residues.

The V and J genes are TRBV6-5 and TRBJ1-4; TRBD1 matches 7 bases. This CDR3 has 16 amino acids. V trimming: 2 bases; J trimming: 10 bases; junction bases outside the gene matches: 13. In germline, CDR1 is MNHEY, CDR2 SVGAGI. DNA of the CDR3: TGTGCCAGCAGTTACCCCCGGGACAGCCCTTGGGGAAAACTGTTTTTT. This translates into CASSYPRDSPWGKLFF.

The rearrangement joins TRBV18 to TRBJ2-7; a possible D gene is TRBD1 (5 bases). This CDR3 region has 18 residues. The germline V and J ends were trimmed by 3 bases and 3 bases, with 24 bases remaining between them. The germline V gene has CDR1 KGHSH and CDR2 LQKENI. CDR3 sequence reads: CASSPLGLLTTRVYEQYF. Written as DNA, the CDR3 is TGTGCCAGCTCACCCCTGGGGCTTCTGACAACCCGGGTCTACGAGCAGTACTTC.

This clone was seen only a few times. The genes are TRBV7-9 and TRBJ2-3; D possibly uses TRBD1 or TRBD2 (5 bases each). The ends were cut back, 8 bases at V and 0 bases at J, with 24 bases in the middle. The CDR3 spans 18 residues. Germline-derived CDR1 and CDR2 are SEHNR and FQNEAQ (reference sequence). The CDR3 nucleotides are TGTGCCAGCTCCCCGGTGGGTTCAGGGAGCCCTAGCACAGATACGCAGTATTTT. Protein: CASSPVGSGSPSTDTQYF.

The V and J genes are TRBV5-1 and TRBJ2-1; D is possibly TRBD1 (6 bases). This CDR3 comprises 14 residues. Trimming shortened V by 4 bases and J by 1 base, and 9 bases separated the two germline ends. Looked up from germline, CDR1 is SGHRS and CDR2 is YFSETQ. CDR3 sequence: CASSQDSSYNEQFF. As DNA, the CDR3 is TGCGCCAGCAGCCAGGACAGTTCCTACAATGAGCAGTTCTTC.